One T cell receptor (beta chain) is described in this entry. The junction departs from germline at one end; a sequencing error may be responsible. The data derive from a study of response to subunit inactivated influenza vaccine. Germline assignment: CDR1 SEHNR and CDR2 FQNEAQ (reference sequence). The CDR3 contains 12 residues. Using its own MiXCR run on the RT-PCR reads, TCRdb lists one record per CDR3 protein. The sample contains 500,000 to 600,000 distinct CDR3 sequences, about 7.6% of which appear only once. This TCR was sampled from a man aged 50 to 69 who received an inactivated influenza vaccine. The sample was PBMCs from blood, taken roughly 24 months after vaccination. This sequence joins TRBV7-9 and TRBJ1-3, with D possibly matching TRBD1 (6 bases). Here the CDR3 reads CASSLDSRDTDF. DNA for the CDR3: TGTGCCAGCAGCTTAGACTCCCGGGACACGGATTTT.